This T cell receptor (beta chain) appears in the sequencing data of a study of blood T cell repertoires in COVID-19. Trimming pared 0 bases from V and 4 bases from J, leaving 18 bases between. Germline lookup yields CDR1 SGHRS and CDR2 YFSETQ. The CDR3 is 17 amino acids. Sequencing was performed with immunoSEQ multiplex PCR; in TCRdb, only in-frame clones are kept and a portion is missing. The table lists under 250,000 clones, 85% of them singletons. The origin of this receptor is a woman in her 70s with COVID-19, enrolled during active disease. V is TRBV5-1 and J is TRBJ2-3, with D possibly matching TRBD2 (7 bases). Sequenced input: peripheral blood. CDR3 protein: CASSLEVRGAPPDTQYF. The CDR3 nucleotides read TGCGCCAGCAGCTTGGAGGTTCGGGGGGCCCCCCCAGATACGCAGTATTTT.